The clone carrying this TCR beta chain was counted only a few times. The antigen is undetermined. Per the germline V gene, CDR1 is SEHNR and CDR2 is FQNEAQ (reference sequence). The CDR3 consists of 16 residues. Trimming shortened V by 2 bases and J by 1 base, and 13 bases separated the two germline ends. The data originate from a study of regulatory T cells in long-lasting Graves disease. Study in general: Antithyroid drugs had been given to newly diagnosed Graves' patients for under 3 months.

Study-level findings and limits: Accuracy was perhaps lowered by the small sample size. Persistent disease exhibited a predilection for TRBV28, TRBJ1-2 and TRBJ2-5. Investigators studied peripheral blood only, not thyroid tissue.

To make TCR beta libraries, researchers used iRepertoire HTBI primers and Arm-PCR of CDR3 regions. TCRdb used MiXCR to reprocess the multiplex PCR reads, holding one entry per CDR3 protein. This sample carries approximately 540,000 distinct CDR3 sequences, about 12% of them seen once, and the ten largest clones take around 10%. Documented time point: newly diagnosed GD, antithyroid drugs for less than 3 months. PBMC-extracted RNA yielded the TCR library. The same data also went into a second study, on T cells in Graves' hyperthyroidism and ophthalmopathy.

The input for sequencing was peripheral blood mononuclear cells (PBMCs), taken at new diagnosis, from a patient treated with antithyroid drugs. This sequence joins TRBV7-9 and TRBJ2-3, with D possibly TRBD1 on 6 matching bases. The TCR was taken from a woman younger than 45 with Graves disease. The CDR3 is CASSLQGTSRTDTQYF. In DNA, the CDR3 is TGTGCCAGCAGCTTACAGGGGACCTCTCGCACAGATACGCAGTATTTT.